Listed below are T cell receptor beta chains from one sample, sequenced in a study of blood T cell repertoires in COVID-19. This table comes from immunoSEQ multiplex PCR, and its TCRdb copy is limited to in-frame clones, with some not included. The table includes under 300,000 clones, 84% detected once. Specimen: peripheral blood. The receptors derive from a human donor with COVID-19, enrolled during active disease. The donor label of this sample is uncertain. Each CDR3 is given with its conserved first and last residue. Fields, in order: J gene, CDR3 length, clone size, V gene, D gene, CDR3 DNA, CDR3 protein. The D gene is left open where the match is weak. Some rows mark clone size as missing; the rest say once, few, many or name a class of expanded clone.

>TRBJ2-7|16|-|TRBV4-1|TRBD1
TGCGCCAGCAGCCAAGGATTCGGGGGACAGGGGTACGAGCAGTACTTC
CASSQGFGGQGYEQYF
>TRBJ2-7|13|-|TRBV28|-
TGTGCCAGCAGTTGGGGCTACGTCTACGAGCAGTACTTC
CASSWGYVYEQYF
>TRBJ2-7|17|few|TRBV11-2|TRBD1
TGTGCCAGCAGCTCCAACCCCGCACAGGGGATCTCCTACGAGCAGTACTTC
CASSSNPAQGISYEQYF
>TRBJ2-1|16|-|TRBV3-1/TRBV3-2|-
TGTGCCAGCAGCCCCAAGGGACGGGAGTATTCCAATGAGCAGTTCTTC
CASSPKGREYSNEQFF
>TRBJ2-1|18|once|TRBV29-1|-
TGCAGCGTGGATCCGAGCAGGGGTCGACGGTTAGGGTTACATGAGCAGTTCTTC
CSVDPSRGRRLGLHEQFF
>TRBJ2-1|15|-|TRBV10-1|TRBD2
TGCGCCAGCAGTGAGTCTCCTAGCGGGAGGTCAAGGCGGTTCTTC
CASSESPSGRSRRFF
>TRBJ2-1|15|-|TRBV5-1|TRBD2
TGCGCCAGCAGCTTGGCACTAGCGACCAACAATGAGCAGTTCTTC
CASSLALATNNEQFF
>TRBJ1-1|15|-|TRBV30|TRBD1
TGTGCCTGGAGTGTGAACAGGGGTATGGACACTGAAGCTTTCTTT
CAWSVNRGMDTEAFF
>TRBJ2-2|14|-|TRBV9|TRBD1
TGTGCCAGCGGGGGACAGCCGACAGGCGGGGAGCTGTTTTTT
CASGGQPTGGELFF
>TRBJ2-5|13|once|TRBV2|-
TGTGCCAGCAAGAACGGGGTAGGAGAGACCCAGTACTTC
CASKNGVGETQYF
>TRBJ2-5|14|-|TRBV12-5|TRBD2
TGTGCTAGTGGCGGACTAGCGGGCATGCAGACCCAGTACTTC
CASGGLAGMQTQYF
>TRBJ1-2|14|-|TRBV5-1|TRBD1
TGCGCCAGCAGCCATCAGGGGGCTGACTATGGCTACACCTTC
CASSHQGADYGYTF
>TRBJ2-7|15|-|TRBV9|TRBD2
TGTGCCAGCAGCGTAGGGACTAGCGGAGACTACGAGCAGTACTTC
CASSVGTSGDYEQYF